What follows are 17 T cell receptor beta chains derived from one specimen sequenced in a study of T cell responses to AZD1222 COVID-19 vaccine. Measured with immunoSEQ multiplex PCR; TCRdb has only the in-frame clones, and not every one. The data show over 130,000 clones, about 93% seen once. Here the sequenced sample was peripheral blood, taken on day 0 of AZD1222 vaccination. These receptors came from an adult in good health.

The chain carries TRBV4-1 and TRBJ1-1; 7 positions agree with TRBD1. Trimming at V came to 3 bases and at J to 2 bases, leaving 6 bases not matched to a gene. Per germline, CDR1 MGHRA and CDR2 YSYEKL. This CDR3 has 15 residues. The CDR3 coding sequence is TGCGCCAGCAGCCAGGACCGGGACAGCAACACTGAAGCTTTCTTT. Its translation: CASSQDRDSNTEAFF.

J is TRBJ1-2 and V is TRBV12-3 or TRBV12-4; D remains ambiguous. The CDR3 totals 13 residues. Trimming stripped 7 bases from V and 4 bases from J, with 13 bases between. CDR3 loop: CASTLDGGYGYTF. In DNA, the CDR3 is TGTGCCAGCACTCTAGACGGCGGCTATGGCTACACCTTC.

The genes are TRBV4-1 and TRBJ2-7, with D unclear. The V gene's germline CDR1 is MGHRA and CDR2 YSYEKL. The CDR3 covers 13 residues. V shed 2 bases and J shed 0 bases, with 5 bases lying between them. The CDR3 region is CASSQQLSYEQYF. The CDR3 nucleotides read TGCGCCAGCAGCCAACAGCTCTCCTACGAGCAGTACTTC.

CDR3 in DNA: TGCAGTGCTAGTGGCGGGAGCTCCTACGAGCAGTACTTC. Amino acids: CSASGGSSYEQYF. The J gene is TRBJ2-7, the V gene TRBV20-1, with TRBD2 matching 7 bases. J gave up 0 bases and V 3 bases, and 2 bases lay outside the gene matches. Germline V CDR1 and CDR2: DFQATT, SNEGSKA (reference sequence). The CDR3 has 13 residues.

The V and J genes are TRBV5-4 and TRBJ1-1; D is undetermined. Deletions cut 4 bases from V and 2 bases from J, with 12 bases between. In germline, CDR1 is SGHNT, CDR2 YYREEE (reference sequence). CDR3 length: 14 residues. CDR3: CASSRPAVNTEAFF. As DNA, the CDR3 is TGTGCCAGCAGCCGCCCCGCGGTTAACACTGAAGCTTTCTTT.

J is TRBJ1-4 and V is TRBV28; 8 nucleotides align to TRBD1. The CDR3 has 14 residues. Germline CDR1 and CDR2: MDHEN and SYDVKM. J gave up 5 bases and V 6 bases, and 5 bases lay outside the gene matches. This CDR3 is CASSADRENEKLFF. The CDR3 DNA reads as TGTGCCAGCAGCGCGGACAGGGAAAATGAAAAACTGTTTTTT.

This rearrangement joins TRBV4-3 to TRBJ2-7, with D perhaps TRBD1 or TRBD2 (6 bases each). V gave up 0 bases and J gave up 2 bases, with 11 bases separating them. Looked up from germline, CDR1 is LGHNA and CDR2 is YSLEER. The length of the CDR3 is 15 residues. CDR3: CASSQDRGGPYEQYF. Here the CDR3 DNA reads TGCGCCAGCAGCCAAGACAGGGGAGGACCCTACGAGCAGTACTTC.

Only one count was recorded for this clone. The chain combines TRBV7-9 with TRBJ1-4; 9 bases align to TRBD1. Germline CDR1 is SEHNR and CDR2 is FQNEAQ (reference sequence). The junction had 6 bases not matched to a gene; V was cut back by 1 base and J by 6 bases. This CDR3 spans 16 amino acids. The CDR3, as DNA: TGTGCCAGCAGCTTAGGTGGGACAGGGACCCATGAAAAACTGTTTTTT. Amino acid sequence: CASSLGGTGTHEKLFF.

V usage is TRBV5-8 and J usage is TRBJ2-7; D ambiguous. Germline V gene sequence: CDR1 SGHTS, CDR2 YDEGEE. The length of the CDR3 is 11 residues. Trimming took 2 bases from V and 5 from J, leaving 5 bases between them. The CDR3 DNA reads TGTGCCAGCAGCTTCAGAAACGAGCAGTACTTC. Amino acid sequence: CASSFRNEQYF.

The genes are TRBV18 and TRBJ2-5, with D hard to call. The CDR3 has 16 residues. Trimming cost V 2 bases and J 0 bases, with 13 bases left between them. The germline V gene encodes CDR1 KGHSH and CDR2 LQKENI. CDR3 nucleotides: TGTGCCAGCTCACCATTACATAGCAGGAACCAAGAGACCCAGTACTTC. This encodes CASSPLHSRNQETQYF.

This chain uses TRBV5-4 with TRBJ2-2; D might be TRBD1 (6 bases). CDR1 and CDR2 (germline): SGHNT, YYREEE (reference sequence). The CDR3 is 13 amino acids. V shed 4 bases and J shed 7 bases, with 11 bases lying between them. Written as DNA, the CDR3 is TGTGCCAGCAGCCTACAGGGAAGCGGGGAGCTGTTTTTT. Amino acid sequence: CASSLQGSGELFF.

The chain employs TRBV7-8 and TRBJ2-7; possible D gene TRBD1, 5 bases. Germline-derived CDR1 and CDR2 are SGHVS and FQNEAQ. Trimming removed 5 bases at V and 0 bases at J, with 11 bases between. This CDR3 comprises 14 residues. As DNA, the CDR3 is TGTGCCAGCAGCGACAGAATGAGCTCCTACGAGCAGTACTTC. It translates to CASSDRMSSYEQYF. The entire variable domain, with the rest obtained from reference TRBV7-8 and TRBJ2-7, is as follows: GAGVSQSPRYKVAKRGQDVALRCDPISGHVSLFWYQQALGQGPEFLTYFQNEAQLDKSGLPSDRFFAERPEGSVSTLKIQRTQQEDSAVYLCASSDRMSSYEQYFGPGTRLTVT.

V usage is TRBV18 and J usage is TRBJ1-1, with a tentative D call TRBD1 (6 bases). Trimming removed 6 bases at V and 2 bases at J, with 13 bases between. Germline-derived CDR1 and CDR2 are KGHSH and LQKENI. The CDR3 has 14 residues. CDR3 nucleotide sequence: TGTGCCAGCTCCCACGGGGGGGCCAACACTGAAGCTTTCTTT. As protein: CASSHGGANTEAFF.

The chain employs TRBV7-2 and TRBJ1-2, with a tentative D call TRBD1 (6 bases). Germline CDR1 SGHTA, CDR2 FQGNSA. This CDR3 comprises 16 residues. The ends were cut back, 5 bases at V and 4 bases at J, with 20 bases in the middle. The CDR3 DNA sequence: TGTGCCAGCAGCGTGGGAGGCTCGGGGGCAACCTATGGCTACACCTTC. Translation: CASSVGGSGATYGYTF. The whole variable domain, remainder taken from reference TRBV7-2 and TRBJ1-2, is GAGVSQSPSNKVTEKGKDVELRCDPISGHTALYWYRQSLGQGLEFLIYFQGNSAPDKSGLPSDRFSAERTGGSVSTLTIQRTQQEDSAVYLCASSVGGSGATYGYTFGSGTRLTVV.

The J gene is TRBJ2-3, the V gene TRBV2, with 9 bases identical to TRBD2. The trim removed 4 bases at V and 1 base at J, leaving 3 bases unmatched. The germline V gene has CDR1 SNHLY and CDR2 FYNNEI. The CDR3 has 15 residues. CDR3 protein: CASSGRGGRTDTQYF. The CDR3 DNA is TGTGCCAGCAGTGGGCGGGGGGGACGCACAGATACGCAGTATTTT.

The CDR3 reads CASRQGSGNTIYF. For the CDR3, the DNA is TGTGCCAGCAGGCAGGGCTCTGGAAACACCATATATTTT. The gene calls are TRBV6-5 and TRBJ1-3; tentative D call: TRBD1 (5 bases). The CDR3 has 13 amino acids. V lost 6 bases, J lost 0 bases, and 6 bases lay in between. CDR1 and CDR2 from the germline V gene are MNHEY and SVGAGI.

V gene TRBV4-3 combines with J gene TRBJ2-3; maybe TRBD2 (7 bases). The CDR3 runs 16 residues. Germline V CDR1 and CDR2: LGHNA, YSLEER. The V and J ends lost 0 bases and 11 bases respectively, with 21 bases between them. DNA for the CDR3: TGCGCCAGCAGCCAAGATGGCGGGGGCCCTTCTGCGAGGCAGTATTTT. Protein: CASSQDGGGPSARQYF.